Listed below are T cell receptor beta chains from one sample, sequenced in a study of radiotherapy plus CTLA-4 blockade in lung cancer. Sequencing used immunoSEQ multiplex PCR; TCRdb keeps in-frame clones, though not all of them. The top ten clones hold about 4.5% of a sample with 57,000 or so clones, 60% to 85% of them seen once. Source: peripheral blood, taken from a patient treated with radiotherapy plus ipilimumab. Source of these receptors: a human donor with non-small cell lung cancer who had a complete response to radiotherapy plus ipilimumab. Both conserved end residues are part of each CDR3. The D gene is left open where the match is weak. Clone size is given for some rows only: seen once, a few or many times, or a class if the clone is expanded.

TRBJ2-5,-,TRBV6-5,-,CASYSLRETQYF,TGTGCCAGCTACTCCTTGCGAGAGACCCAGTACTTC
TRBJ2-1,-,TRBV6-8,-,CASGELADYNEQFF,TGTGCCAGTGGGGAACTAGCCGATTACAATGAGCAGTTCTTC
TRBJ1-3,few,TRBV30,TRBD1,CAGGQVSGNTIYF,TGTGCCGGGGGACAGGTCTCTGGAAACACCATATATTTT
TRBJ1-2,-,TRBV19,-,CASSNPRDQTPNYGYTF,TGTGCCAGTAGTAACCCCCGGGATCAAACACCTAACTATGGCTACACCTTC
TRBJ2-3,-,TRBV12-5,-,CASDPGQTDTQYF,TGTGCTAGTGATCCTGGACAGACAGATACGCAGTATTTT
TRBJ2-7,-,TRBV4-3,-,CASSQDRRGGPSDEQYF,TGCGCCAGCAGCCAAGATCGAAGGGGGGGCCCTTCGGACGAGCAGTACTTC
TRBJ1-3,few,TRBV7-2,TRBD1,CAIRDRGSGNTIYF,TGTGCCATCAGGGACAGGGGTTCCGGAAACACCATATATTTT
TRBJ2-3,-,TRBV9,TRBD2,CASSERGLAGADTQYF,TGTGCCAGCAGCGAGAGAGGACTAGCGGGAGCAGATACGCAGTATTTT
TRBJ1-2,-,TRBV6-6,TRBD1,CASSYGGTDGYTF,TGTGCCAGCAGTTACGGAGGGACAGATGGCTACACCTTC
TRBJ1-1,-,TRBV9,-,CASSAARDTEAFF,TGTGCCAGCAGCGCGGCCCGGGACACTGAAGCTTTCTTT
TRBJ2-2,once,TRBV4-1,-,CASSLLPGTAGELFF,TGCGCCAGCAGCCTCCTACCGGGGACGGCCGGGGAGCTGTTTTTT
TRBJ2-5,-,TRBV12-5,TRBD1,CASGTGTGQETQYF,TGTGCTAGTGGAACTGGGACAGGCCAAGAGACCCAGTACTTC
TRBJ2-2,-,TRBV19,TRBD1,CASSRTGRNTGELFF,TGTGCCAGCAGCCGGACAGGGAGAAACACCGGGGAGCTGTTTTTT
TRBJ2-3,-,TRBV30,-,CAWSVSLGGRTDTQYF,TGTGCCTGGAGTGTTAGTTTGGGGGGGCGCACAGATACGCAGTATTTT
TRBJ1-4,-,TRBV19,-,CASSGAKRGSTNEKLFF,TGTGCCAGTAGTGGAGCGAAGAGGGGCTCAACTAATGAAAAACTGTTTTTT
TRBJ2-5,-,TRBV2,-,CASKREETQYF,TGTGCCAGCAAGCGTGAAGAGACCCAGTACTTC
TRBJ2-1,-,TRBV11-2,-,CASSLDASNNEQFF,TGTGCCAGCAGCTTAGATGCTAGCAACAATGAGCAGTTCTTC
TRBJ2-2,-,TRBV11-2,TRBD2,CASSSVRISGRAAGELFF,TGTGCCAGCAGCTCCGTCCGGATTAGCGGGAGGGCCGCCGGGGAGCTGTTTTTT